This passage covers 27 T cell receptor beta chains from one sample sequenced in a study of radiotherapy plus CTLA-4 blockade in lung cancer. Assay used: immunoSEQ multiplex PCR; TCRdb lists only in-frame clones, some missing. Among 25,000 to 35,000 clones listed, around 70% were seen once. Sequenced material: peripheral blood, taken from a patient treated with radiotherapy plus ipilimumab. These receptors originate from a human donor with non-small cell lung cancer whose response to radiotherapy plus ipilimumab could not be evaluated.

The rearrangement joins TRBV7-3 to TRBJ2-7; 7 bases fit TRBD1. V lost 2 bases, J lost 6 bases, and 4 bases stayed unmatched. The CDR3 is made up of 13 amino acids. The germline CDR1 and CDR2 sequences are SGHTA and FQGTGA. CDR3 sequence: CASSLVEGAEQYF. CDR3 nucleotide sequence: TGTGCCAGCAGCTTAGTCGAGGGGGCCGAGCAGTACTTC.

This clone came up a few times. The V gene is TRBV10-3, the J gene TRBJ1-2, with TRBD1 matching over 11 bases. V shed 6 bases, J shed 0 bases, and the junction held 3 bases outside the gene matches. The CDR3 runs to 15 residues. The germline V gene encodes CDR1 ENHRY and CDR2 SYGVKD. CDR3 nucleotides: TGTGCCATCAGACCGGGACAGGGGGCTAACTATGGCTACACCTTC. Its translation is CAIRPGQGANYGYTF.

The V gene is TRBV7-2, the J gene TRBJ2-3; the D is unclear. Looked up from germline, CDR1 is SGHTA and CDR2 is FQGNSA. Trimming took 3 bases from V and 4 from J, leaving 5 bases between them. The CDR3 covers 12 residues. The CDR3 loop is CASSLSADTQYF. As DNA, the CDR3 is TGTGCCAGCAGCTTGAGCGCAGATACGCAGTATTTT.

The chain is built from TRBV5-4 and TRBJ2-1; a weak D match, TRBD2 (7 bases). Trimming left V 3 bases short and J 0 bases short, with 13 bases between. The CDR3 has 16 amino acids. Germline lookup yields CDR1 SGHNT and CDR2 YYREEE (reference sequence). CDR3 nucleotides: TGTGCCAGCAGCTCTGGGGGGGCGAGCTCCTACAATGAGCAGTTCTTC. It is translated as CASSSGGASSYNEQFF.

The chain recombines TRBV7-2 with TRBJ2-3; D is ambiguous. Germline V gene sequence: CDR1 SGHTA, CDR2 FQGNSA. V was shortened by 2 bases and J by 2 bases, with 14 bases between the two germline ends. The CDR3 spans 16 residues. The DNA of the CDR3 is TGTGCCAGCAGCTTAACGGCAGGTCCTCCCACAGATACGCAGTATTTT. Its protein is CASSLTAGPPTDTQYF.

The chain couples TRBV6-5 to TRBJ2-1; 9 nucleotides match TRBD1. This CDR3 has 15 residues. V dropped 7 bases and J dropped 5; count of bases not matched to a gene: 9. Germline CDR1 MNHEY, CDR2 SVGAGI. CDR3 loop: CASTPTGTGNNEQFF. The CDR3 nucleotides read TGTGCCAGCACTCCGACCGGGACAGGGAACAATGAGCAGTTCTTC.

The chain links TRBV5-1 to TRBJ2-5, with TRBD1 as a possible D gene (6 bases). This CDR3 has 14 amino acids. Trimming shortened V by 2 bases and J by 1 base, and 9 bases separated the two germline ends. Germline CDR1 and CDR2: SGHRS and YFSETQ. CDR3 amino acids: CASSFRGPQETQYF. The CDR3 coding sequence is TGCGCCAGCAGCTTCAGGGGCCCCCAAGAGACCCAGTACTTC.

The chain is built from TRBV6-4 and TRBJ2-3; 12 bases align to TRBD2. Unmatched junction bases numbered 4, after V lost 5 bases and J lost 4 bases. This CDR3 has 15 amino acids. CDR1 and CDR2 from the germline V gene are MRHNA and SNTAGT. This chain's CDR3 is CASSQTSGRADTQYF. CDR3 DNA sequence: TGTGCCAGCAGTCAGACTAGCGGGAGAGCAGATACGCAGTATTTT.

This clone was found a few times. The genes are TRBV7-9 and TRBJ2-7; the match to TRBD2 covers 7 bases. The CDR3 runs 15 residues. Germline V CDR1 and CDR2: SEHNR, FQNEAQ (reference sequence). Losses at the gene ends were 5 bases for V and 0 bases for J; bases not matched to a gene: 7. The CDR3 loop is CASSDWGGPSYEQYF. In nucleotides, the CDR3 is TGTGCCAGCAGCGATTGGGGGGGTCCCTCCTACGAGCAGTACTTC.

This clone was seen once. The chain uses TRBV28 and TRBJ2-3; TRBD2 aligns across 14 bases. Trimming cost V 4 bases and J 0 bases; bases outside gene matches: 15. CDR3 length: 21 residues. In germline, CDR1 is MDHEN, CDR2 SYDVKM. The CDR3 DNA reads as TGTGCCAGCAGTTCCAGGGGGACTAGCGGGAGAGAAACCCCTAGCACAGATACGCAGTATTTT. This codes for CASSSRGTSGRETPSTDTQYF.

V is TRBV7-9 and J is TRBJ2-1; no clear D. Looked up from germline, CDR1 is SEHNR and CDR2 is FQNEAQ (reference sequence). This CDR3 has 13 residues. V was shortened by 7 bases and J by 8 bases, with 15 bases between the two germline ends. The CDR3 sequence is CASTVSQNDEQFF. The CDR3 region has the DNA TGTGCCAGCACCGTCAGTCAGAACGATGAGCAGTTCTTC.

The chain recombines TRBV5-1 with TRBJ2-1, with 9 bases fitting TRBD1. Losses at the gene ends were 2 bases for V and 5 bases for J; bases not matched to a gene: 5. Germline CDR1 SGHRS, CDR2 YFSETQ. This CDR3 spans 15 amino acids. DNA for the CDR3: TGCGCCAGCAGCTTTAATACAGGGGGCCACAATGAGCAGTTCTTC. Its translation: CASSFNTGGHNEQFF.

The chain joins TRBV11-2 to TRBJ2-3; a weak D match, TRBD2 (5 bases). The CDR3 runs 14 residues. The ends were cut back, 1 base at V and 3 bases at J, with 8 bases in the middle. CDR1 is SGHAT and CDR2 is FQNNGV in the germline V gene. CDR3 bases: TGTGCCAGCAGCTTAGTTGGGAGAACAGATACGCAGTATTTT. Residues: CASSLVGRTDTQYF.

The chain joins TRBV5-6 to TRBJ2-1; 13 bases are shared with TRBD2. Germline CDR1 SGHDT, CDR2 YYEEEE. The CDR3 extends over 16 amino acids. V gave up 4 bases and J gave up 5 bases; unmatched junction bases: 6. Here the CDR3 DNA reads TGTGCCAGCAGCCCGGGGACTAGCGGGACTAACAATGAGCAGTTCTTC. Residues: CASSPGTSGTNNEQFF.

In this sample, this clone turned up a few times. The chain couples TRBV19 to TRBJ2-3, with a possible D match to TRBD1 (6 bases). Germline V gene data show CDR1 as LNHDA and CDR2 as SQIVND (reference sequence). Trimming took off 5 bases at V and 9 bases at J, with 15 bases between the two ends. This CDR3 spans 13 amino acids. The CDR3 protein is CASSLKSGDTQYF. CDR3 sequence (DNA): TGTGCCAGTAGTCTGAAATCAGGGGACACGCAGTATTTT.

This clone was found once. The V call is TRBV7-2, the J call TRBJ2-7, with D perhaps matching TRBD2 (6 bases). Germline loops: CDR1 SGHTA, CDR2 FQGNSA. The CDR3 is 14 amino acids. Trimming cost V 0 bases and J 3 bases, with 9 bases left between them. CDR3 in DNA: TGTGCCAGCAGCTTAGCGGCGCGGGACTACGAGCAGTACTTC. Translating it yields CASSLAARDYEQYF.

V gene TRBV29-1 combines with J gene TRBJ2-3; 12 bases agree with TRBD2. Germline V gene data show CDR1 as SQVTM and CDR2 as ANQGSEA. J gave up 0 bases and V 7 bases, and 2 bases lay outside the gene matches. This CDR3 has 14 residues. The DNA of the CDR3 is TGCAGCGCCGGGACTAGCGGGAGCACAGATACGCAGTATTTT. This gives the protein CSAGTSGSTDTQYF.

The CDR3 loop is CASSLQQMNTEAFF. The DNA for the CDR3 is TGTGCCAGCAGCTTACAGCAAATGAACACTGAAGCTTTCTTT. This chain connects TRBV6-6 to TRBJ1-1; D not resolved. Deletions cut 6 bases from V and 0 bases from J, with 11 bases between. From germline, CDR1 is MNHNY and CDR2 SVGAGI (reference sequence). The CDR3 is made up of 14 amino acids.

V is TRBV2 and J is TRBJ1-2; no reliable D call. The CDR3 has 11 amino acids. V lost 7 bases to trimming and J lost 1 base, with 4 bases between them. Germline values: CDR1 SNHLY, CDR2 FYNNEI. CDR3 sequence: CASTINYGYTF. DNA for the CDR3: TGTGCCAGCACCATTAACTATGGCTACACCTTC.

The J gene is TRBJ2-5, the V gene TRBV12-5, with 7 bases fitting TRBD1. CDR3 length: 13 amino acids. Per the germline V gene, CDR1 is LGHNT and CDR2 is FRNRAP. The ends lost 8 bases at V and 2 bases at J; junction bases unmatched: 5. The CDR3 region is CASTGEGQETQYF. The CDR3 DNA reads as TGTGCTAGTACAGGGGAAGGACAAGAGACCCAGTACTTC.

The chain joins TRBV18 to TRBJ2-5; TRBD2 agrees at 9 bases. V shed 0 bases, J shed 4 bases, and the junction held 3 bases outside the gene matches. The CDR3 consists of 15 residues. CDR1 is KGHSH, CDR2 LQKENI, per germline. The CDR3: CASSPPSRGGETQYF. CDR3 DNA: TGTGCCAGCTCACCACCTTCGCGGGGGGGAGAGACCCAGTACTTC.

The CDR3 sequence is CASSLGLAGLYEQYF. CDR3 in DNA: TGTGCCAGCAGCTTGGGGCTAGCGGGTCTCTACGAGCAGTACTTC. The chain employs TRBV5-5 and TRBJ2-7; 8 nucleotides agree with TRBD2. After removal of 0 bases from V and 3 bases from J, the junction contained 5 bases not matched to a gene. Per germline, CDR1 SGHKS and CDR2 YYEKEE (reference sequence). The CDR3 is 15 residues long.

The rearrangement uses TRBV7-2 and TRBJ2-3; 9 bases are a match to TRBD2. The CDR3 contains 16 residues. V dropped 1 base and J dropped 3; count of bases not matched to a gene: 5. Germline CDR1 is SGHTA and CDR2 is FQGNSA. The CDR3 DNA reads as TGTGCCAGCAGCTTAGGCGGGAGGGCGGGTACAGATACGCAGTATTTT. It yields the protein CASSLGGRAGTDTQYF.

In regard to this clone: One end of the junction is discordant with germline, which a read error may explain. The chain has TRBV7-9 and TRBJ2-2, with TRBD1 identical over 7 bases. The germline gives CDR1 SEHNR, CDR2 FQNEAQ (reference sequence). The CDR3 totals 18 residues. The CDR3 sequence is CASSLRFRQGSLPGELFF. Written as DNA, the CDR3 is TGTGCCAGCAGCTTAAGATTCCGACAGGGTAGCCTTCCCGGAGAGCTGTTTTTT.

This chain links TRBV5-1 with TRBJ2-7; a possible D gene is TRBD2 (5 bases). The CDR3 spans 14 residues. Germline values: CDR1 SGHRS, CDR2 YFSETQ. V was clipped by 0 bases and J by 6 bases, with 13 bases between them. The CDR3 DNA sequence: TGCGCCAGCAGCTTGGAGTGGTCTAGCCTCGAGCAGTACTTC. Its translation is CASSLEWSSLEQYF.

Here the CDR3 reads CASREFGQGRSPLHF. In DNA form, the CDR3 reads TGTGCCAGTAGGGAGTTTGGACAGGGAAGATCACCCCTCCACTTT. This chain joins TRBV19 and TRBJ1-6; 8 bases are shared with TRBD1. Germline loops: CDR1 LNHDA, CDR2 SQIVND (reference sequence). The CDR3 is 15 amino acids. J gave up 10 bases and V 6 bases, and 11 bases lay outside the gene matches.

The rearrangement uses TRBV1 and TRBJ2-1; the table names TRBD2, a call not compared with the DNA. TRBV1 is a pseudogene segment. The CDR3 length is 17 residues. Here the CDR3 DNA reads TGCACCAGCAGCCAAGAGTGGACTAGCGGGGCCTACAATGAGCAGTTCTTC. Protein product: CTSSQEWTSGAYNEQFF.